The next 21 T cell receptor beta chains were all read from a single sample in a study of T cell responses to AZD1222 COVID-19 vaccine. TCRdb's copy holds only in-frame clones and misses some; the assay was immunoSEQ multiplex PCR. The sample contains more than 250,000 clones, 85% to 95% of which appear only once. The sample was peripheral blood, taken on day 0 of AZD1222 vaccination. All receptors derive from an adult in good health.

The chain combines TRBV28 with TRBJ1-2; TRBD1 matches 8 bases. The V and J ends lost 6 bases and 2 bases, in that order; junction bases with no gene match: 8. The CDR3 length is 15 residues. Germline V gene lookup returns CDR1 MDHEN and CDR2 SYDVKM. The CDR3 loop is CASSKWRQGNYGYTF. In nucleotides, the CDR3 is TGTGCCAGCAGCAAATGGAGACAGGGGAACTATGGCTACACCTTC.

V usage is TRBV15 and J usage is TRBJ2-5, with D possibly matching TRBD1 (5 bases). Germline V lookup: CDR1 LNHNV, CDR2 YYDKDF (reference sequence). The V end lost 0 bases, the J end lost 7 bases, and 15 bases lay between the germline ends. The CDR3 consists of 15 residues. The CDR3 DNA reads TGTGCCACCAGCAGAGACCGAGACAGTCGGCGGACCCAGTACTTC. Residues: CATSRDRDSRRTQYF.

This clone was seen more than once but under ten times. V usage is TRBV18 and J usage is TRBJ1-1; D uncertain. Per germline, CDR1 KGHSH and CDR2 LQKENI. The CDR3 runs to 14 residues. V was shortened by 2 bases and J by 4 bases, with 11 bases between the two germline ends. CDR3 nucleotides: TGTGCCAGCTCACCAGCCGCGATGGGCACTGAAGCTTTCTTT. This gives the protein CASSPAAMGTEAFF.

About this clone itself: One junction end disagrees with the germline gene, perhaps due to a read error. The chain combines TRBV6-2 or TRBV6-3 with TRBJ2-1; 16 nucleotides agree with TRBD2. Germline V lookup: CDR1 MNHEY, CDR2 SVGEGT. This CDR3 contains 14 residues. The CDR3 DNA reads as TGTGCCAGCAGCCTCGGGACTAGCGGGAGGGCCATGCTCTTC. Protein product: CASSLGTSGRAMLF.

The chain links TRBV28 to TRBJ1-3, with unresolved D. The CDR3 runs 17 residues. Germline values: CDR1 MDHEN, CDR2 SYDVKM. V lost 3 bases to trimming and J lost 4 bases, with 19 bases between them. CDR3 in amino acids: CASSLEEGSGIGNTIYF. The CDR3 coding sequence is TGTGCCAGCAGTTTGGAGGAGGGATCGGGAATAGGAAACACCATATATTTT.

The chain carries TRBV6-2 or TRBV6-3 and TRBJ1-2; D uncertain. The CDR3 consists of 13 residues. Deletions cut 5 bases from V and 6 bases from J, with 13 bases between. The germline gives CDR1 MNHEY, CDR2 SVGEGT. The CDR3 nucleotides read TGTGCCAGCAGTAGCGGGAGTAGGGATGGCTACACCTTC. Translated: CASSSGSRDGYTF.

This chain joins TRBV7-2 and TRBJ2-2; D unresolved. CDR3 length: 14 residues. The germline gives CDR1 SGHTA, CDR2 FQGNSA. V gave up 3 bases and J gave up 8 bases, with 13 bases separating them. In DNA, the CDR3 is TGTGCCAGCAGCTTCGACTGGATGCTGGGGGAGCTGTTTTTT. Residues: CASSFDWMLGELFF.

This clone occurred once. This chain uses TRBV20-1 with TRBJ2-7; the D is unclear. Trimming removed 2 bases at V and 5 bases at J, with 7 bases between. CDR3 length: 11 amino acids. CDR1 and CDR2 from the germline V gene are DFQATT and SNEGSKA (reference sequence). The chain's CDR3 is CSARSGHEQYF. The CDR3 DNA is TGCAGTGCTAGATCCGGCCACGAGCAGTACTTC.

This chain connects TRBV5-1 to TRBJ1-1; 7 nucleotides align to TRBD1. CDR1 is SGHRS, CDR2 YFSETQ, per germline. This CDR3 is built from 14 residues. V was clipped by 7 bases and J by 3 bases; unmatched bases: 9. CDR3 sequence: CASHRGGEDTEAFF. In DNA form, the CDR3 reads TGCGCCAGCCACAGGGGAGGAGAGGACACTGAAGCTTTCTTT.

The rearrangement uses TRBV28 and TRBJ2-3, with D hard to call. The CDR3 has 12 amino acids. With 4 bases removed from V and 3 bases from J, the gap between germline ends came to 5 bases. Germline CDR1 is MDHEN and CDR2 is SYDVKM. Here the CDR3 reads CASSYITDTQYF. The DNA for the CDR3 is TGTGCCAGCAGTTATATAACAGATACGCAGTATTTT.

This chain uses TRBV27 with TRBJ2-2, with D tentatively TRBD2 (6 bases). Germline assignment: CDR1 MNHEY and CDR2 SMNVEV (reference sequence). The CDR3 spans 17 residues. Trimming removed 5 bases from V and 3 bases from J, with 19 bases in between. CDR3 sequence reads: CASSPLTRLADTGELFF. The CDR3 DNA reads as TGTGCCAGCAGTCCCCTGACCCGTTTAGCGGACACCGGGGAGCTGTTTTTT.

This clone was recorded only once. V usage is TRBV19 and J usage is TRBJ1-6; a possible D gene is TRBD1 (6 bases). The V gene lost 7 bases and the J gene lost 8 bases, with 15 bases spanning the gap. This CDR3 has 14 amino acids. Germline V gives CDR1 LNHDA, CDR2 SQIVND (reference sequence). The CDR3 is CASTPRQGYSPLHF. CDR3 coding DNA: TGTGCCAGTACCCCACGGCAGGGGTATTCACCCCTCCACTTT.

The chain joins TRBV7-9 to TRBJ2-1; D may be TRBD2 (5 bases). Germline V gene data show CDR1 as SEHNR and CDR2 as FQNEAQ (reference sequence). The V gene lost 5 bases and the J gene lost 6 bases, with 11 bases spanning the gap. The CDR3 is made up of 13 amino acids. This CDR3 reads CASSQGGSNEQFF. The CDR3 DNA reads TGTGCCAGCAGCCAAGGTGGGAGCAATGAGCAGTTCTTC. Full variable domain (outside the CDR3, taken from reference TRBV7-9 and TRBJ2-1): DTGVSQNPRHKITKRGQNVTFRCDPISEHNRLYWYRQTLGQGPEFLTYFQNEAQLEKSRLLSDRFSAERPKGSFSTLEIQRTEQGDSAMYLCASSQGGSNEQFFGPGTRLTVL.

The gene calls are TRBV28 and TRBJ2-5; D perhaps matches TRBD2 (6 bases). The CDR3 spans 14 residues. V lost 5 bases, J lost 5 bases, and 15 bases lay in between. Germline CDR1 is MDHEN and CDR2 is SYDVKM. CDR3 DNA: TGTGCCAGCAGTCTGCCCGGGAGCGGTGAGACCCAGTACTTC. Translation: CASSLPGSGETQYF.

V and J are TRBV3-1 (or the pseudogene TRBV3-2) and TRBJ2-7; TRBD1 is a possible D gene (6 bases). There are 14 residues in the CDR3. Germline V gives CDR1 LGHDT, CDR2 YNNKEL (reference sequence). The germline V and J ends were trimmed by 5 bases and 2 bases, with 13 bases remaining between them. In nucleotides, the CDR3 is TGTGCCAGCAGCGTCGGACAGACTACCTACGAGCAGTACTTC. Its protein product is CASSVGQTTYEQYF.

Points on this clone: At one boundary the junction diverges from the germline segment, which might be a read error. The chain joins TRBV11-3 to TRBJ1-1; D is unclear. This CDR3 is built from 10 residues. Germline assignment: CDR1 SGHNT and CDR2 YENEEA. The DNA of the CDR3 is TGTGCCAGCAGCTTAACCCCCAGCAATTTT. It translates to CASSLTPSNF.

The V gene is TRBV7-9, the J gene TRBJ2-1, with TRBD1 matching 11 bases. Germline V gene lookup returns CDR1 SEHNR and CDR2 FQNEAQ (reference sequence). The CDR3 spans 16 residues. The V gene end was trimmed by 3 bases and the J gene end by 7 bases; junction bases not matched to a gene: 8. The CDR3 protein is CASSLWSGQGANEQFF. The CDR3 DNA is TGTGCCAGCAGCTTGTGGTCAGGACAGGGGGCGAATGAGCAGTTCTTC.

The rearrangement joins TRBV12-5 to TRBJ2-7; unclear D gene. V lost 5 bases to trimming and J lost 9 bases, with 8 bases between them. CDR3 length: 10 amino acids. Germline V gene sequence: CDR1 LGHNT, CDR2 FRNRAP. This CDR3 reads CASGPLGQYF. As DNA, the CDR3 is TGTGCTAGTGGTCCCCTAGGGCAGTACTTC.

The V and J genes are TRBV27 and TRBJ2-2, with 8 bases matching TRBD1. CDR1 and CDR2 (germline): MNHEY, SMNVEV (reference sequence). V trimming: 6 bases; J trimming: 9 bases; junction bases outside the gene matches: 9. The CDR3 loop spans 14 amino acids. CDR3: CASRWTGLGRELFF. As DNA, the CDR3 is TGTGCCAGCAGGTGGACAGGGCTTGGTCGGGAGCTGTTTTTT.

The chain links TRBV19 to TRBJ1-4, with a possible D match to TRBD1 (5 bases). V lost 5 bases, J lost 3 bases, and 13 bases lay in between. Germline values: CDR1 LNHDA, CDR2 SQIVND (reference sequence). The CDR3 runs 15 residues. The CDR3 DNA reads TGTGCCAGTAGTTCCGCACAGGCCGCTAATGAAAAACTGTTTTTT. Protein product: CASSSAQAANEKLFF.

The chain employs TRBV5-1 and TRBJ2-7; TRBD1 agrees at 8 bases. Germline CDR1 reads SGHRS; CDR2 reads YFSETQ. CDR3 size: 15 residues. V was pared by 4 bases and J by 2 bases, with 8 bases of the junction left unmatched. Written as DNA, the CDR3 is TGCGCCAGCAGCCGGTTGGACAGGGACCCCTACGAGCAGTACTTC. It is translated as CASSRLDRDPYEQYF.